This passage covers 8 T cell receptor beta chains from one sample sequenced in a study of CD8 T cells in ankylosing spondylitis. Study outcomes and limitations: Typical of ankylosing spondylitis blood, it appeared, was a TCR beta motif of roughly eight highly homologous variants.

What these receptors recognize is not known. TCRdb redid the calling of the 5' RACE reads with MiXCR, one entry per CDR3 protein. The data contain a few hundred thousand distinct CDR3 sequences, less than 9.5% of them singletons. The sample taken for sequencing was blood, either unsorted or a sorted T cell fraction (not recorded which). The receptors derive from a male donor with ankylosing spondylitis.

In nucleotides, the CDR3 is TGCGCCAGCAGCTTAGGGACTAGCTTCAATGAGCAGTTCTTC. Translation gives CASSLGTSFNEQFF. The chain is built from TRBV5-1 and TRBJ2-1; TRBD2 matches 9 bases. The germline CDR1 and CDR2 sequences are SGHRS and YFSETQ. This CDR3 is 14 amino acids long. V shed 2 bases, J shed 6 bases, and the junction held 3 bases outside the gene matches. The full variable domain, completed using reference TRBV5-1 and TRBJ2-1, is KAGVTQTPRYLIKTRGQQVTLSCSPISGHRSVSWYQQTPGQGLQFLFEYFSETQRNKGNFPGRFSGRQFSNSRSEMNVSTLELGDSALYLCASSLGTSFNEQFFGPGTRLTVL.

This clonotype came up a few times. V gene TRBV6-6 combines with J gene TRBJ2-7; D possibly corresponds to TRBD2 (6 bases). V was pared by 10 bases and J by 5 bases, with 21 bases between. The CDR3 length is 14 residues. CDR1 and CDR2 (germline): MNHNY, SVGAGI (reference sequence). The CDR3 bases are TGTGCCAACATAGGCCGGGACTTCGGTAACGAGCAGTACTTC. It codes for CANIGRDFGNEQYF.

The V gene is TRBV14, the J gene TRBJ1-1, with D perhaps TRBD1 (5 bases). V lost 3 bases and J lost 0, with 11 bases in between. The germline V gene encodes CDR1 SGHDN and CDR2 FVKESK. The CDR3 is made up of 15 amino acids. As DNA, the CDR3 is TGTGCCAGCAGCCAGATACAGGCAGTGAACACTGAAGCTTTCTTT. Translation: CASSQIQAVNTEAFF.

Note on this clonotype: The junction and the germline gene differ at one end; a read error may be behind it. The chain has TRBV20-1 and TRBJ2-7; TRBD2 matches at 8 bases. The CDR3 is 14 residues long. From germline, CDR1 is DFQATT and CDR2 SNEGSKA (reference sequence). CDR3 coding DNA: TGCAGTGCTAGACCGGGACTAGTCTCCCACGAGCAGTACTTC. Amino acid sequence: CSARPGLVSHEQYF.

This clonotype was counted ten times or more. V usage is TRBV12-3 or TRBV12-4 and J usage is TRBJ2-2; weak D call: TRBD2 (5 bases). The V end lost 2 bases, the J end lost 7 bases, and 11 bases lay between the germline ends. CDR3 size: 14 residues. In DNA, the CDR3 is TGTGCCAGCAGTTTACTCCGGGAACGCGGGGAGCTGTTTTTT. Translating it yields CASSLLRERGELFF.

This clonotype was seen ten or more times. The V and J genes are TRBV7-9 and TRBJ2-5, with 8 positions matching TRBD2. This CDR3 region has 15 residues. With 6 bases clipped from V and 4 bases from J, the junction kept 10 bases outside the gene matches. Germline CDR1 and CDR2: SEHNR and FQNEAQ (reference sequence). CDR3: CASSKIAGSGETQYF. The CDR3, as DNA: TGTGCCAGCAGTAAAATAGCGGGAAGTGGAGAGACCCAGTACTTC.

This chain connects TRBV4-3 to TRBJ2-7; tentatively, D is TRBD1 (6 bases). Germline lookup yields CDR1 LGHNA and CDR2 YSLEER. The CDR3 has 15 amino acids. V dropped 0 bases and J dropped 3 bases, with 12 bases sitting between them. This CDR3 is CASSQEQDRGYEQYF. The DNA of the CDR3 is TGCGCCAGCAGCCAAGAGCAGGACAGAGGCTACGAGCAGTACTTC.

This clonotype was counted many times. The CDR3 region is CASSERTGFIREQYF. DNA for the CDR3: TGTGCCAGCAGTGAAAGGACAGGGTTTATTCGGGAGCAGTACTTC. The chain joins TRBV25-1 to TRBJ2-7; 8 bases fit TRBD1. This CDR3 is built from 15 residues. Germline values: CDR1 MGHDK, CDR2 SYGVNS. With V trimmed by 2 bases and J by 7 bases, 10 bases remained unmatched.